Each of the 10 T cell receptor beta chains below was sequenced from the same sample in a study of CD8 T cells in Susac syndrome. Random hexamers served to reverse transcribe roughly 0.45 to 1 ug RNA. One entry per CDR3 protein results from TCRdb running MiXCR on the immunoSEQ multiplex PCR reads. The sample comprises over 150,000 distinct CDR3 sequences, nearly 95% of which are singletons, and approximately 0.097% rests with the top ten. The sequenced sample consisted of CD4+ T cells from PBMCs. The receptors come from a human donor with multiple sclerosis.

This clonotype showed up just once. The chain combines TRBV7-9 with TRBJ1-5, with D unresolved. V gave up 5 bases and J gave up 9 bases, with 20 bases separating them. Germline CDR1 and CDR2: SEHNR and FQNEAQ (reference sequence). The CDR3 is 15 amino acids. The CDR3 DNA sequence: TGTGCCAGCAGCAATAAACAACGGGAGCTAGGGCCCCAGCATTTT. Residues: CASSNKQRELGPQHF.

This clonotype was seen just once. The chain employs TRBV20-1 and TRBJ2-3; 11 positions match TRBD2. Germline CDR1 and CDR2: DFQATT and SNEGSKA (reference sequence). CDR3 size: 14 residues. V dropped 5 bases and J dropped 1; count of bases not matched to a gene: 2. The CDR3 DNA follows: TGCAGTGCTCCGACTAGCGGGGGCACAGATACGCAGTATTTT. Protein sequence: CSAPTSGGTDTQYF.

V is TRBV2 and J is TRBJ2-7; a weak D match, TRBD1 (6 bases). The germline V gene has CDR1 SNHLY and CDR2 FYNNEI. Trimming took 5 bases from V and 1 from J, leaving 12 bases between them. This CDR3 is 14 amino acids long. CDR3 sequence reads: CASSRPGESYEQYF. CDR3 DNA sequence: TGTGCCAGCAGTAGGCCAGGGGAGTCCTACGAGCAGTACTTC.

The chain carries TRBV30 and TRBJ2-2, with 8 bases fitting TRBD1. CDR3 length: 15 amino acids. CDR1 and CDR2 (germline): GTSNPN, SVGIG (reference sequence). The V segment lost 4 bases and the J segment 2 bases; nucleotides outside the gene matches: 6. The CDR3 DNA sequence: TGTGCCTGGAAGTCCGGGACAGGCAACACCGGGGAGCTGTTTTTT. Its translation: CAWKSGTGNTGELFF.

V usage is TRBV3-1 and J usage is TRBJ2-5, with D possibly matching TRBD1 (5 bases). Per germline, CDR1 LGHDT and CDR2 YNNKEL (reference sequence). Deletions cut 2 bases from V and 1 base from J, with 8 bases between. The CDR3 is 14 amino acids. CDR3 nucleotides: TGTGCCAGCAGCCAATGGCAGGGCCAAGAGACCCAGTACTTC. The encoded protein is CASSQWQGQETQYF.

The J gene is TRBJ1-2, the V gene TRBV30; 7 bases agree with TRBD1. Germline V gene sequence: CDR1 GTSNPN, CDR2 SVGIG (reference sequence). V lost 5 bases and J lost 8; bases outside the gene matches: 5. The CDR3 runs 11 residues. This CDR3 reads CAWATGYGYTF. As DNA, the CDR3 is TGTGCCTGGGCGACAGGGTACGGCTACACCTTC.

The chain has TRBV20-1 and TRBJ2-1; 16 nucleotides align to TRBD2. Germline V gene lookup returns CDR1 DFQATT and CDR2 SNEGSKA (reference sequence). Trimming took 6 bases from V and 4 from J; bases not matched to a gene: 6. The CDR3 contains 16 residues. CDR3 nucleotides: TGCAGTGCCGCGGGGACTAGCGGGGGGGCATACAATGAGCAGTTCTTC. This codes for CSAAGTSGGAYNEQFF.

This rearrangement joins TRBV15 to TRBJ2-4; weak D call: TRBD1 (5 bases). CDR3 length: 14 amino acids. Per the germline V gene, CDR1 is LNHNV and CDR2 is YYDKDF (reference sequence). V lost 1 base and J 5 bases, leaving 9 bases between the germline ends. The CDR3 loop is CATSRGGDENIQYF. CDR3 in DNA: TGTGCCACCAGCAGAGGGGGCGACGAAAACATTCAGTACTTC.

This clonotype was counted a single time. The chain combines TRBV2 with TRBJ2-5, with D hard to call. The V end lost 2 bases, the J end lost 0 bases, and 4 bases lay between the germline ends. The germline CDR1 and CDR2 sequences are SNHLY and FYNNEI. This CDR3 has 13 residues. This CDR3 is CASSELNQETQYF. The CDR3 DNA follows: TGTGCCAGCAGTGAACTTAACCAAGAGACCCAGTACTTC.

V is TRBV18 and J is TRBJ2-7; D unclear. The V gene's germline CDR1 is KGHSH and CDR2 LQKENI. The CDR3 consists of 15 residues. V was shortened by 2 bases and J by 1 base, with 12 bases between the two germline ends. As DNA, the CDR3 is TGTGCCAGCTCACCAGTGAAGGGTGCGTCCTACGAGCAGTACTTC. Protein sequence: CASSPVKGASYEQYF.